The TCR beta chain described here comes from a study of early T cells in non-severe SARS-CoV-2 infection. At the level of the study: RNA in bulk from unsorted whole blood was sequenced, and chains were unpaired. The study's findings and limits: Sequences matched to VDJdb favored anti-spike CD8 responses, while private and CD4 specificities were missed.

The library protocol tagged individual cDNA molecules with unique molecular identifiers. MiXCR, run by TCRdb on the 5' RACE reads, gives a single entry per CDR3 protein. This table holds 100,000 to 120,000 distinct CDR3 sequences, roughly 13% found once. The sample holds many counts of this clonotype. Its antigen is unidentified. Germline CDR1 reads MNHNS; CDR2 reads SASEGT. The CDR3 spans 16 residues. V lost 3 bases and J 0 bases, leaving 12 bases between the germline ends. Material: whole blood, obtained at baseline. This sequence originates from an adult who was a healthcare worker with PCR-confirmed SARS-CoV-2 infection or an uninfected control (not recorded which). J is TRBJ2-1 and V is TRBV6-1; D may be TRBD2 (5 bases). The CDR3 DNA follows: TGTGCCAGCAGTGAGGCGACTACCACCTCCTACAATGAGCAGTTCTTC. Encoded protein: CASSEATTTSYNEQFF.